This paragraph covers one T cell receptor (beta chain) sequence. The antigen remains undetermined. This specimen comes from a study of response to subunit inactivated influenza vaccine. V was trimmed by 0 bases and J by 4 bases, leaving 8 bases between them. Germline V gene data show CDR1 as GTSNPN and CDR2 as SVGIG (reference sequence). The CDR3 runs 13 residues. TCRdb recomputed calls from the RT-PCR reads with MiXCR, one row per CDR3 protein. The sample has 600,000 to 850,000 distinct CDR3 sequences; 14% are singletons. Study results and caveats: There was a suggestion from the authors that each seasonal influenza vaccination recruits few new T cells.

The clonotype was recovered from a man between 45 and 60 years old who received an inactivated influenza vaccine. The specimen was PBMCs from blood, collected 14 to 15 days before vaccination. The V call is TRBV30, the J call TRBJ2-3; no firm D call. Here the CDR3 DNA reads TGTGCCTGGAGTGTAGCGTACGCAGATACGCAGTATTTT. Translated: CAWSVAYADTQYF.